The clone carrying this T cell receptor beta chain was seen a few times. This sample is part of a study of molecular identifiers for immune sequencing clone quantification. TCRdb re-analysed the PCR reads in MiXCR, keeping a single row per CDR3 protein. The sample records about half a million distinct CDR3 sequences, 25% being singletons. CDR1 MNHEY and CDR2 SMNVEV come from the germline V gene (reference sequence). The CDR3 runs to 16 residues. The V and J ends lost 6 bases and 0 bases respectively, with 15 bases between them. The chain carries TRBV27 and TRBJ1-5; possible D gene TRBD1, 6 bases. This TCR derives from a human donor in good health. Some libraries in this study had Jurkat cell RNA spiked in. Material for sequencing was naive CD8+ T cells from blood, with Jurkat cell RNA spiked in. Regarding subset: FACS-sorted CD8+CD4-CCR7+CD45RA+ naive T cells. The CDR3 protein is CASSPSRTVSNQPQHF. CDR3 in DNA: TGTGCCAGCAGCCCCTCCCGGACAGTTAGCAATCAGCCCCAGCATTTT.